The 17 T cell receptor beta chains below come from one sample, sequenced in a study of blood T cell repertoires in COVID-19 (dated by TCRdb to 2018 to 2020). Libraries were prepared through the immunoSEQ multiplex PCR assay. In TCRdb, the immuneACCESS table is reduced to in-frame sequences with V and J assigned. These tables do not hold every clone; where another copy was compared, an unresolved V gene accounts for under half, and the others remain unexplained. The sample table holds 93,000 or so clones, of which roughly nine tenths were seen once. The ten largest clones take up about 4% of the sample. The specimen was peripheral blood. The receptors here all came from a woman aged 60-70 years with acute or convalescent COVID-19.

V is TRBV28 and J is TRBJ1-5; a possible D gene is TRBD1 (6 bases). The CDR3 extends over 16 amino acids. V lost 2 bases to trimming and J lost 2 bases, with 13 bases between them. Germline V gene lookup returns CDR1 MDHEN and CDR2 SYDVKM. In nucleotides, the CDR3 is TGTGCCAGCAGTTTAGGGGGGGCACGTGGCAATCAGCCCCAGCATTTT. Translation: CASSLGGARGNQPQHF.

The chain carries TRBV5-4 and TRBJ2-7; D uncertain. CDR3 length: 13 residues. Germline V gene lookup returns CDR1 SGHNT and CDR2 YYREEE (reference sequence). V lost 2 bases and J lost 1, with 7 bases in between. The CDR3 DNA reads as TGTGCCAGCAGCTTCGACACGTCCTACGAGCAGTACGTC. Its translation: CASSFDTSYEQYV.

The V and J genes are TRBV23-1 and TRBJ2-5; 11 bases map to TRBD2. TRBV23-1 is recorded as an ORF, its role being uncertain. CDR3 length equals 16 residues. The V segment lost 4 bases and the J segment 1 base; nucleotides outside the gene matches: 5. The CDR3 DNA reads TGCGCCAGCAGTCGGAGGACTAGCGGGTTCCAAGAGACCCAGTACTTC. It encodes CASSRRTSGFQETQYF.

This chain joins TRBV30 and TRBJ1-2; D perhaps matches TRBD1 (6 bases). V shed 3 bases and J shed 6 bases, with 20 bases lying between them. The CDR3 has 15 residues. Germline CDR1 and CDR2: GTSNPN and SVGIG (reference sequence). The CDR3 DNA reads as TGTGCCTGGAGCGGGACGGGACACCAGGTGAATGGCTACACCTTC. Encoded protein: CAWSGTGHQVNGYTF.

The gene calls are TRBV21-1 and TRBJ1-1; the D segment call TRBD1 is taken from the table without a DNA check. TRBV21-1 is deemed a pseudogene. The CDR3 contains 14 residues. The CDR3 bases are TGTGCCAGCTTAGCAGGGGGGCTGAACACTGAAGCTTTCTTT. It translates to CASLAGGLNTEAFF.

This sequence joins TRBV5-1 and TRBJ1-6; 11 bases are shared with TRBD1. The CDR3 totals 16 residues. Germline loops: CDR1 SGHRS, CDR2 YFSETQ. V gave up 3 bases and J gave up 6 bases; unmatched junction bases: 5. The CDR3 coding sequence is TGCGCCAGCAGCTGGATGGACAGGGGGCTTAATTCACCCCTCCACTTT. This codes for CASSWMDRGLNSPLHF. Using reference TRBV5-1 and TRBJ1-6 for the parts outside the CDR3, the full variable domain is KAGVTQTPRYLIKTRGQQVTLSCSPISGHRSVSWYQQTPGQGLQFLFEYFSETQRNKGNFPGRFSGRQFSNSRSEMNVSTLELGDSALYLCASSWMDRGLNSPLHFGNGTRLTVT.

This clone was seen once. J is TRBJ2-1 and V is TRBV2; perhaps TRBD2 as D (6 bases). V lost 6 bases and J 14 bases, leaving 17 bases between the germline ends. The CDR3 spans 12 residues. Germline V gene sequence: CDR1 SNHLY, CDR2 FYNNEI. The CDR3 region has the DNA TGTGCCAGCAGCGCTGAAAGCGGGCGGGAGTTCTTC. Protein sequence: CASSAESGREFF.

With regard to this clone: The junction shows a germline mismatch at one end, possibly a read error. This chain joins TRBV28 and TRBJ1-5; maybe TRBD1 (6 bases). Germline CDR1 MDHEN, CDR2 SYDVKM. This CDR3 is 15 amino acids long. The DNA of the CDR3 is TGTGCCAGCAGTAGTTTTACAGGGATAAATCGGCCCCAGCATTTT. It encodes CASSSFTGINRPQHF.

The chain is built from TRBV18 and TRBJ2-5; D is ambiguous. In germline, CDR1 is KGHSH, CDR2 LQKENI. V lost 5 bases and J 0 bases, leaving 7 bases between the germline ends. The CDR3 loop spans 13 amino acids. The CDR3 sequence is CASSGTDQETQYF. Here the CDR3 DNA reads TGTGCCAGCTCAGGAACAGACCAAGAGACCCAGTACTTC.

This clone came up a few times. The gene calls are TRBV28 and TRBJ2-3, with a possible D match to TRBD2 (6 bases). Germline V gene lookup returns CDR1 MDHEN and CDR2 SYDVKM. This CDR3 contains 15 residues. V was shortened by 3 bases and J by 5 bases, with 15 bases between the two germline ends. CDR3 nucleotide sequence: TGTGCCAGCAGTTTTACCGGGAGTCATAGAGATACGCAGTATTTT. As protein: CASSFTGSHRDTQYF.

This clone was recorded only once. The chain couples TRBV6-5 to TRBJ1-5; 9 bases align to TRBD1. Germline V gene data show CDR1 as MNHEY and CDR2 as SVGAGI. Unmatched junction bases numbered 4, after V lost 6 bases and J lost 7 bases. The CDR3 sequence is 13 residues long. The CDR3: CASRGTGSQPQHF. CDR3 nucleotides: TGTGCCAGCAGAGGGACAGGGTCCCAGCCCCAGCATTTT.

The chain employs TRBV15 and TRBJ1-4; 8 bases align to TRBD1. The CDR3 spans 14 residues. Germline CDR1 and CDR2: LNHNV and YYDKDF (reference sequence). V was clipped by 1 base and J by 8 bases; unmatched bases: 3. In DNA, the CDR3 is TGTGCCACCAGCAGAGGGGACAGGAAAGAAAAACTGTTTTTT. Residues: CATSRGDRKEKLFF.

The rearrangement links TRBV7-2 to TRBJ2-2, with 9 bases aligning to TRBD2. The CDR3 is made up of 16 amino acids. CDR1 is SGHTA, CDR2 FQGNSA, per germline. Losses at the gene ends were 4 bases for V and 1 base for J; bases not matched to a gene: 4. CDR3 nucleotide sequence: TGTGCCAGCAGCTCTAGGACTAGCGTGAACACCGGGGAGCTGTTTTTT. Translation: CASSSRTSVNTGELFF.

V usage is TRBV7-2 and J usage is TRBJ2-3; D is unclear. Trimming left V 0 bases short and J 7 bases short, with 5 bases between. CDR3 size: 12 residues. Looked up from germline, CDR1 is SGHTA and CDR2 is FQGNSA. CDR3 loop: CASSLASYTQYF. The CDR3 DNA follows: TGTGCCAGCAGCTTAGCCTCGTATACGCAGTATTTT.

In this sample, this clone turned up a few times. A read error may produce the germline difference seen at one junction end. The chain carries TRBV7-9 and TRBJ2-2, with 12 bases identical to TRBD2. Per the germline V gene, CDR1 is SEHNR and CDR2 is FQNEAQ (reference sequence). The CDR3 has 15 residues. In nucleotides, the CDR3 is TGTGCCAGCAGCCTAGCGGGAGGGCCCGCCGGGGAGCTGTTTTTT. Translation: CASSLAGGPAGELFF.

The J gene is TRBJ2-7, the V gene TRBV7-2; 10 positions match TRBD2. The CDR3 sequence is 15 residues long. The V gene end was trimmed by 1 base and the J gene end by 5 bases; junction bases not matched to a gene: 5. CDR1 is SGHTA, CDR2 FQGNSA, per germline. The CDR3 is CASSLESSGSHEQYF. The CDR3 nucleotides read TGTGCCAGCAGCTTAGAGTCTAGCGGGAGCCACGAGCAGTACTTC.

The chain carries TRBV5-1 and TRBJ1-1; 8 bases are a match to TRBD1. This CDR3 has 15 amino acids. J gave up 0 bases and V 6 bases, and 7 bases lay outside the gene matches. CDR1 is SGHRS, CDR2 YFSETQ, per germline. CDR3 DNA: TGCGCCAGCACCGACAGGGGCCTCTTGAACACTGAAGCTTTCTTT. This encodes CASTDRGLLNTEAFF.